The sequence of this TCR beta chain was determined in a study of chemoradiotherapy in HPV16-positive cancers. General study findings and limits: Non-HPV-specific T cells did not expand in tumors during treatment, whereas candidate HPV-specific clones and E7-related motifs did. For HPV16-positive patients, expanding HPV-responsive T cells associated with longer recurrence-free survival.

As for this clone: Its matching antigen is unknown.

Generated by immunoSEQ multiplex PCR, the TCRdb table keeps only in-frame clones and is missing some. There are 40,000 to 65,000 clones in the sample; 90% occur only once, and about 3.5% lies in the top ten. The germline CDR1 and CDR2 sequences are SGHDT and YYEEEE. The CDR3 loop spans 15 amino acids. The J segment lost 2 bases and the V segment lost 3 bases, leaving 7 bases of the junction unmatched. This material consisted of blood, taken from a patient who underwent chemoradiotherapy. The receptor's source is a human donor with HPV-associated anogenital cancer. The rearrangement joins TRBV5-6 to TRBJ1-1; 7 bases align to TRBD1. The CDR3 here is CASSYPAGGNTEAFF. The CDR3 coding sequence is TGTGCCAGCAGCTACCCCGCAGGGGGTAACACTGAAGCTTTCTTT.